This T cell receptor beta chain was captured in a study of Ad26.COV2.S vaccination and SARS-CoV-2 variants. Study-wide context: Among those in the COV1001 Ad26.COV2.S trial arm was the donor. In the study, Ad26.COV2.S was injected intramuscularly once, or twice 56 days apart. General study points: Vaccine recipients showed a spike-specific TCR breadth that was higher than in placebo recipients. Reported post-vaccination CD8+ and CD4+ T cell responses to spike showed substantial breadth.

The protocol was immunoSEQ multiplex PCR, while the TCRdb copy is restricted to in-frame clones and leaves out a portion. There are 400,000 to 450,000 clones in the sample; around 92% occur only once, and 1.5% to 2% lies in the top ten. To note about this clone: Its matching antigen is unknown.

V dropped 5 bases and J dropped 8 bases, with 13 bases sitting between them. CDR1 and CDR2 from the germline V gene are GTSNPN and SVGIG (reference sequence). This CDR3 is built from 11 residues. Treatment indicated: some 19 received Ad26.COV2.S at low or high dose, single or two shots; about five received placebo; per-sample allocation not given. Samples analyzed were those drawn on day 63 after the first vaccine or placebo injection. The chain links TRBV30 to TRBJ2-7; TRBD2 is a possible D gene (6 bases). Material: peripheral blood, obtained in a trial of Ad26.COV2.S vaccine versus placebo. This TCR derives from a person aged 18-60 years who received the Ad26.COV2.S COVID-19 vaccine or a placebo. The CDR3 region has the DNA TGTGCCTGGGGGACTGCGGGGAAGCAGTACTTC. Amino acids: CAWGTAGKQYF.